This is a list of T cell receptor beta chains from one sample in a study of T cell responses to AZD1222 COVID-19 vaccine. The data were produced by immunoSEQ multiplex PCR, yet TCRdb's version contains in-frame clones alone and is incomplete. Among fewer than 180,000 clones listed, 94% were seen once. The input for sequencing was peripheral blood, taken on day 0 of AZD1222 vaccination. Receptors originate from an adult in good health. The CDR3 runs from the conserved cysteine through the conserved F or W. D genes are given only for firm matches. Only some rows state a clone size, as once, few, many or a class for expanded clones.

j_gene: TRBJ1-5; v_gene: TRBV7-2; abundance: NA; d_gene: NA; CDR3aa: CASSLAGQNNQPQHF; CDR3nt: TGTGCCAGCAGCTTAGCGGGGCAGAACAATCAGCCCCAGCATTTT
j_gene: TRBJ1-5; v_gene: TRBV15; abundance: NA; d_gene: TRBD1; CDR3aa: CATSRERGHQPQHF; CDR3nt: TGTGCCACCAGCAGGGAAAGGGGGCATCAGCCCCAGCATTTT
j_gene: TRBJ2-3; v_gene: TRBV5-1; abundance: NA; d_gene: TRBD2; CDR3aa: CASSSTVLAGVTDTQYF; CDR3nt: TGCGCCAGCAGCTCCACCGTACTAGCGGGGGTCACAGATACGCAGTATTTT
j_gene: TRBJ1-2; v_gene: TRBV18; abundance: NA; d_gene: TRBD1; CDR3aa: CASSQAGQGADGYTF; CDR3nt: TGTGCCAGCTCCCAGGCGGGACAGGGGGCGGATGGCTACACCTTC
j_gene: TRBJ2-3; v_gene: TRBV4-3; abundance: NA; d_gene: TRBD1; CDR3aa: CASSLSDRVEDTQYF; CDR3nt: TGCGCCAGCAGCCTCTCGGACAGGGTGGAAGATACGCAGTATTTT
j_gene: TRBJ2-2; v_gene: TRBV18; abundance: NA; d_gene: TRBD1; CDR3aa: CASSPGQGSTGELFF; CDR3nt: TGTGCCAGCTCACCCGGACAGGGGTCCACCGGGGAGCTGTTTTTT
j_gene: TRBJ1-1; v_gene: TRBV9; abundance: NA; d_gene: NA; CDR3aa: CASSTLTVRGNTEAFF; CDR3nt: TGTGCCAGCAGCACACTGACAGTTCGGGGCAACACTGAAGCTTTCTTT
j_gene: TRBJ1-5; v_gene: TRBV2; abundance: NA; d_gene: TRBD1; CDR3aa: CASRFTGGGQPQHF; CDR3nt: TGTGCCAGCAGGTTTACAGGGGGAGGTCAGCCCCAGCATTTT
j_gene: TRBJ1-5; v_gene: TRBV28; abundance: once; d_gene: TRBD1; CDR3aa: CASAGDRSNQPQHF; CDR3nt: TGTGCCAGCGCCGGGGACAGAAGCAATCAGCCCCAGCATTTT
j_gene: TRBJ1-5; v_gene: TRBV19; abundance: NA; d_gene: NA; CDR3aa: CASSGQFDQPQHF; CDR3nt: TGTGCCAGTAGTGGACAGTTCGATCAGCCCCAGCATTTT
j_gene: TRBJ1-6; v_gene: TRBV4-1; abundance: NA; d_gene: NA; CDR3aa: CASSQESGRSSSYNSPLHF; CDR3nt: TGCGCCAGCAGCCAAGAGAGCGGCCGTTCGAGCTCCTATAATTCACCCCTCCACTTT